Sequencing of this T cell receptor (beta chain) was carried out in a study of cytomegalovirus exposure and HLA in healthy donors. Across the study: The Caucasian-associated ancestry cluster held roughly 80% of over 350 genotyped donors.

From germline, CDR1 is SGHRS and CDR2 YFSETQ. CDR3 length equals 14 residues. V lost 4 bases and J lost 4; bases outside the gene matches: 8. Findings of the study overall: Donors were assumed by presence/absence analyses to have roughly uniform sequencing depth.

Researchers ran the PCR with 60 Vbeta and 13 Jbeta primers. Data came from immunoSEQ multiplex PCR; TCRdb stores just in-frame clones and leaves some out. Of around 300,000 clones in the sample, just over 70% are singletons; the top ten hold about 2.2%. This clone was observed a handful of times. What it recognizes is unknown. The genes are TRBV5-1 and TRBJ2-7; the match to TRBD2 covers 7 bases. The sequence was collected from a female donor in good health and CMV-seronegative. Source material: PBMCs. CDR3 amino acids: CASSPRGGGYEQYF. The CDR3, as DNA: TGCGCCAGCAGCCCCCGTGGGGGGGGGTACGAGCAGTACTTC.